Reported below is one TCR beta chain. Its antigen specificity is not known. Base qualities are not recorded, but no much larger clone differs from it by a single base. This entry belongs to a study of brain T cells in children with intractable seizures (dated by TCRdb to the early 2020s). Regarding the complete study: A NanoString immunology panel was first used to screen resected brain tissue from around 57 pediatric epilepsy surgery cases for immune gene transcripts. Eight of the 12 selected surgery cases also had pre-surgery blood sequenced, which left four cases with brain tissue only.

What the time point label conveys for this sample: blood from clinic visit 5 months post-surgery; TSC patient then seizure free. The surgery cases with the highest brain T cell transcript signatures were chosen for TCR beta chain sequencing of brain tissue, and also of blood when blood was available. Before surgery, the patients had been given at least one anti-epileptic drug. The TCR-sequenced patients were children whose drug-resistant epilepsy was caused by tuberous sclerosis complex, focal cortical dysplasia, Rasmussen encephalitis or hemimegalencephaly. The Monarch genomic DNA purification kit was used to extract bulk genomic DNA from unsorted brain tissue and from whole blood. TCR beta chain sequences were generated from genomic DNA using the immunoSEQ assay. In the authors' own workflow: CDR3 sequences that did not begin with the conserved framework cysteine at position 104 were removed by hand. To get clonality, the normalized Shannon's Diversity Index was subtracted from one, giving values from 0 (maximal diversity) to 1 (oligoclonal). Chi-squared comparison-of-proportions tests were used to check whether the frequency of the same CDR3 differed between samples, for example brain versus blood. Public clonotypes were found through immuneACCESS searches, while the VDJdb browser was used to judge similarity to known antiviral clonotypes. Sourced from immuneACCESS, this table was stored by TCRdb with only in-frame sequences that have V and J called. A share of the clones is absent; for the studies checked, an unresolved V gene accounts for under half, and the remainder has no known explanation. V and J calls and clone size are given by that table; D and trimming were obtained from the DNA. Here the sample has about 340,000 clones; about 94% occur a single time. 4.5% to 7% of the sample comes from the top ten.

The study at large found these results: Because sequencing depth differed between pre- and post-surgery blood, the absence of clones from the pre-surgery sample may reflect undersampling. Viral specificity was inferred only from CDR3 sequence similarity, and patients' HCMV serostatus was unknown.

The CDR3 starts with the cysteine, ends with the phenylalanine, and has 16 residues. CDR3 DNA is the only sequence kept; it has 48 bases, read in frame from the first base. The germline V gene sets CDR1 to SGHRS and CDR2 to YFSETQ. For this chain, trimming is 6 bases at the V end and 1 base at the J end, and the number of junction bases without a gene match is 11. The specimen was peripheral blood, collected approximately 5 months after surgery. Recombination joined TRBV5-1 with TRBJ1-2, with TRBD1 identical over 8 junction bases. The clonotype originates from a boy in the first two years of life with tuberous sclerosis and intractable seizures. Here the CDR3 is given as CASTHGQGGSNYGYTF. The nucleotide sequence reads TGCGCCAGCACCCATGGACAGGGAGGGAGTAACTATGGCTACACCTTC.